Shown below are 20 T cell receptor beta chains from a single sample sequenced in a study of cytomegalovirus exposure and HLA in healthy donors. The PCR had 60 Vbeta and 13 Jbeta primers. TCRdb's table, derived via immunoSEQ multiplex PCR, lists solely in-frame clones and lacks some. The repertoire has 160,000 or so clones, about 69% of them found once; the top ten carry under 3%. The sequenced sample consisted of PBMCs. The origin of the receptors is a human donor in good health.

This clone has only one observation. The J gene is TRBJ1-6, the V gene TRBV4-1; D not resolved. The CDR3 is 14 amino acids. Germline V gene data show CDR1 as MGHRA and CDR2 as YSYEKL. V lost 1 base to trimming and J lost 5 bases, with 6 bases between them. The CDR3 is CASSQGLNNSPLHF. In DNA form, the CDR3 reads TGCGCCAGCAGCCAAGGTTTAAATAATTCACCCCTCCACTTT.

The rearrangement links TRBV19 to TRBJ2-2; 8 nucleotides align to TRBD1. CDR1 LNHDA and CDR2 SQIVND come from the germline V gene (reference sequence). This CDR3 contains 17 residues. The J segment lost 5 bases and the V segment lost 1 base, leaving 9 bases of the junction unmatched. CDR3 sequence: CASSIVYGQGRTGELFF. The CDR3, as DNA: TGTGCCAGTAGTATAGTCTACGGACAGGGTCGGACCGGGGAGCTGTTTTTT.

The rearrangement joins TRBV12-5 to TRBJ2-3; 7 nucleotides match TRBD1. This CDR3 has 14 residues. Looked up from germline, CDR1 is LGHNT and CDR2 is FRNRAP. The ends lost 5 bases at V and 4 bases at J; junction bases unmatched: 6. This CDR3 is CASGPPTGADTQYF. In nucleotides, the CDR3 is TGTGCTAGTGGTCCCCCCACAGGGGCAGATACGCAGTATTTT.

This clone was recorded a few times. The chain recombines TRBV2 with TRBJ2-1, with 9 bases matching TRBD2. The germline gives CDR1 SNHLY, CDR2 FYNNEI. The CDR3 loop spans 16 amino acids. V dropped 4 bases and J dropped 0; count of bases not matched to a gene: 4. CDR3 DNA sequence: TGTGCCAGCAGTGTCGAGGGACTAGCCTCCTACAATGAGCAGTTCTTC. Its translation is CASSVEGLASYNEQFF.

The V and J genes are TRBV6-6 and TRBJ2-2, with D maybe TRBD1 (6 bases). Germline-derived CDR1 and CDR2 are MNHNY and SVGAGI (reference sequence). There are 16 residues in the CDR3. With 0 bases removed from V and 8 bases from J, the gap between germline ends came to 16 bases. Written as DNA, the CDR3 is TGTGCCAGCAGTTACTCTACCCTCCTGCAGGGGGGGGAGCTGTTTTTT. Translating gives CASSYSTLLQGGELFF.

The J gene is TRBJ2-3, the V gene TRBV7-6; D perhaps matches TRBD2 (6 bases). The CDR3 totals 15 residues. V was clipped by 3 bases and J by 4 bases, with 14 bases between them. The germline gives CDR1 SGHVS, CDR2 FNYEAQ. For the CDR3, the DNA is TGTGCCAGCAGCTTGGGAGGAGGGGCCGCAGATACGCAGTATTTT. Encoded protein: CASSLGGGAADTQYF.

A few counts support this clone. The chain uses TRBV27 and TRBJ1-5; D is ambiguous. Deletions cut 0 bases from V and 5 bases from J, with 8 bases between. CDR1 and CDR2 from the germline V gene are MNHEY and SMNVEV (reference sequence). The CDR3 runs 14 residues. The CDR3 spells CASSLSVQDQPQHF. CDR3 DNA: TGTGCCAGCAGTTTATCGGTGCAGGATCAGCCCCAGCATTTT.

This clone appeared a single time. The rearrangement uses TRBV5-1 and TRBJ1-3, with a weak D call TRBD1 (5 bases). Germline loops: CDR1 SGHRS, CDR2 YFSETQ. Trimming removed 1 base from V and 9 bases from J, with 20 bases in between. The CDR3 is made up of 16 amino acids. CDR3 sequence reads: CASSLLSGPWRGTIYF. Written as DNA, the CDR3 is TGCGCCAGCAGCTTGCTTTCAGGGCCGTGGAGGGGCACCATATATTTT.

The V gene is TRBV27, the J gene TRBJ1-5, with D possibly matching TRBD1 (5 bases). The CDR3 sequence is 14 residues long. Germline V gives CDR1 MNHEY, CDR2 SMNVEV (reference sequence). Trimming shortened V by 0 bases and J by 5 bases, and 8 bases separated the two germline ends. The CDR3 loop reads CASSLSGADQPQHF. The DNA of the CDR3 is TGTGCCAGCAGTTTATCTGGGGCGGATCAGCCCCAGCATTTT.

The gene calls are TRBV4-2 and TRBJ2-7; D is perhaps TRBD2 (5 bases). The CDR3 extends over 16 amino acids. CDR1 and CDR2 (germline): LGHNA, YNFKEQ. The ends were cut back, 0 bases at V and 0 bases at J, with 12 bases in the middle. CDR3 sequence: CASSQDQRGYSYEQYF. CDR3 sequence (DNA): TGTGCCAGCAGCCAAGATCAACGGGGTTACTCCTACGAGCAGTACTTC.

Notes on this clone: Additional DNA sequences in this sample encode the identical CDR3. The chain is built from TRBV6-5 and TRBJ1-1; D unresolved. The CDR3 is 13 residues long. Germline V gene lookup returns CDR1 MNHEY and CDR2 SVGAGI. V lost 0 bases to trimming and J lost 1 base, with 3 bases between them. This chain's CDR3 is CASSYSRNTEAFF. The CDR3 nucleotides are TGTGCCAGCAGTTACTCCAGGAACACTGAAGCTTTCTTT.

The CDR3 protein is CASSQGSGPPRDGYTF. The CDR3 nucleotides read TGTGCCAGCAGCCAAGGGTCCGGGCCGCCCAGGGATGGCTACACCTTC. The chain recombines TRBV4-2 with TRBJ1-2; TRBD1 is a possible D gene (5 bases). V lost 1 base and J lost 6, with 18 bases in between. This CDR3 is built from 16 residues. Germline assignment: CDR1 LGHNA and CDR2 YNFKEQ.

This clone was seen more than once but under ten times. The chain joins TRBV7-6 to TRBJ2-3; 10 bases line up with TRBD1. This CDR3 has 16 residues. Germline CDR1 SGHVS, CDR2 FNYEAQ. Trimming removed 8 bases from V and 1 base from J; junction bases left unmatched: 9. The CDR3 reads CASSREGTGGTDTQYF. CDR3 nucleotides: TGTGCCAGCTCTCGCGAGGGGACAGGGGGCACAGATACGCAGTATTTT.

The rearrangement links TRBV19 to TRBJ2-5, with D perhaps TRBD1 (5 bases). CDR3 length: 14 amino acids. V was clipped by 2 bases and J by 5 bases, with 12 bases between them. From germline, CDR1 is LNHDA and CDR2 SQIVND (reference sequence). The CDR3 DNA reads as TGTGCCAGTAGTATACGCAGGGCTGATGAGACCCAGTACTTC. Translated: CASSIRRADETQYF.

The chain links TRBV19 to TRBJ1-6, with D unresolved. The V end was cut by 7 bases, the J end by 4 bases, with 11 bases between. This CDR3 comprises 14 residues. Germline lookup yields CDR1 LNHDA and CDR2 SQIVND (reference sequence). The CDR3 is CASMEAAYNSPLHF. The DNA for the CDR3 is TGTGCCAGTATGGAGGCGGCATATAATTCACCCCTCCACTTT.

This clone was counted a single time. V is TRBV5-1 and J is TRBJ2-3, with 9 bases matching TRBD2. Germline assignment: CDR1 SGHRS and CDR2 YFSETQ. V gave up 5 bases and J gave up 5 bases; unmatched junction bases: 9. The CDR3 loop spans 15 amino acids. The CDR3 nucleotides are TGCGCCAGCAGAACCAGCGGGGGGAGGGAAGATACGCAGTATTTT. Amino acids: CASRTSGGREDTQYF.

In its sample, this clone was seen once. This CDR3 is CASSPWTGGADTQYF. The CDR3 DNA reads TGTGCCAGCAGCCCATGGACAGGGGGCGCAGATACGCAGTATTTT. This chain uses TRBV5-4 with TRBJ2-3; 11 positions match TRBD1. This CDR3 has 15 residues. The germline V gene has CDR1 SGHNT and CDR2 YYREEE (reference sequence). Germline trimming cut 4 bases from V and 4 bases from J; bases unmatched to any gene: 5. The whole variable domain, filled in from reference TRBV5-4 and TRBJ2-3, reads ETGVTQSPTHLIKTRGQQVTLRCSSQSGHNTVSWYQQALGQGPQFIFQYYREEENGRGNFPPRFSGLQFPNYSSELNVNALELDDSALYLCASSPWTGGADTQYFGPGTRLTVL.

The chain recombines TRBV2 with TRBJ1-2, with 8 bases that match TRBD1. Germline V gene data show CDR1 as SNHLY and CDR2 as FYNNEI. After removal of 5 bases from V and 8 bases from J, the junction contained 7 bases not matched to a gene. CDR3 size: 13 residues. The CDR3 DNA reads TGTGCCAGCAGTTACGGACAGGGTGGAGGCTACACCTTC. Residues: CASSYGQGGGYTF.

The genes are TRBV18 and TRBJ2-7; D may be TRBD2 (5 bases). V was trimmed by 6 bases and J by 7 bases, leaving 10 bases between them. The CDR3 extends over 11 amino acids. Germline V CDR1 and CDR2: KGHSH, LQKENI. CDR3 amino acids: CASSLEEEQYF. In DNA, the CDR3 is TGTGCCAGCTCCCTGGAGGAAGAGCAGTACTTC.

The chain carries TRBV5-4 and TRBJ2-1; no reliable D call. CDR1 SGHNT and CDR2 YYREEE come from the germline V gene (reference sequence). There are 14 residues in the CDR3. V was cut by 0 bases and J by 6 bases, with 10 bases left in between. CDR3: CASSLGLQFNEQFF. The CDR3 DNA follows: TGTGCCAGCAGCTTGGGACTCCAGTTCAATGAGCAGTTCTTC.